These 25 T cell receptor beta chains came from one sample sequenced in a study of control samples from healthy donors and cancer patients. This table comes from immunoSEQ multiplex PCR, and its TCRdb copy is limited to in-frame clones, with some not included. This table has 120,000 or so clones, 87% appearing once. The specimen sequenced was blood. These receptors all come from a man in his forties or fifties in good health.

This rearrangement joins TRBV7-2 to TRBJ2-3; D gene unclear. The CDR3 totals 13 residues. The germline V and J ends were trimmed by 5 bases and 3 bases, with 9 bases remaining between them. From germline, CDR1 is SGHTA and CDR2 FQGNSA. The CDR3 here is CASSPLYTDTQYF. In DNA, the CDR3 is TGTGCCAGCAGCCCCCTGTATACAGATACGCAGTATTTT.

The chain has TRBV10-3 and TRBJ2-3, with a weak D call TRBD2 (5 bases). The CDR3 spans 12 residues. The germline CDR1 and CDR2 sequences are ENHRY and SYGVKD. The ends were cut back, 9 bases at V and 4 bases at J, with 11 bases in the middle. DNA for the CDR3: TGTGCCATGGGATCCGGGGCAGATACGCAGTATTTT. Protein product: CAMGSGADTQYF.

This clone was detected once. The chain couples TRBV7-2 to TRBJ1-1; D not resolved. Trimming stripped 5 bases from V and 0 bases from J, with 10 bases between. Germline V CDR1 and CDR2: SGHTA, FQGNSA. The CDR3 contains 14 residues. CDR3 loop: CASSLEPMNTEAFF. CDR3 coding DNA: TGTGCCAGCAGCCTAGAGCCGATGAACACTGAAGCTTTCTTT.

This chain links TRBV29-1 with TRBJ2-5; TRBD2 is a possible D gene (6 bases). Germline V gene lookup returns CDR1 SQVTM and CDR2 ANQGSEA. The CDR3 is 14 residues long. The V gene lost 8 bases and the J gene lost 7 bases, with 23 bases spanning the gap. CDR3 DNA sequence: TGCAGCTTTCGCCCGAGTGGGGACGGGAGGACCCAGTACTTC. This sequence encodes CSFRPSGDGRTQYF.

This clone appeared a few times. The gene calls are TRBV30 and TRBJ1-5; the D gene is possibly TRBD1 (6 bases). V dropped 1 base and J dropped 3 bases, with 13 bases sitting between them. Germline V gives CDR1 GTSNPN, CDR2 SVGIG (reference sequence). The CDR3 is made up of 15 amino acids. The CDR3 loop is CAWSAFRGSNQPQHF. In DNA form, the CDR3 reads TGTGCCTGGAGTGCATTCAGGGGTTCCAATCAGCCCCAGCATTTT.

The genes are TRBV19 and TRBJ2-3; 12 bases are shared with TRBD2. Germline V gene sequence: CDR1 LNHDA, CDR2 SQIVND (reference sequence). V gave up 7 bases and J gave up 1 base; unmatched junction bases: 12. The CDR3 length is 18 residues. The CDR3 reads CASIATSGGHLGTDTQYF. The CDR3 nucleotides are TGTGCCAGTATCGCGACTAGCGGGGGCCACCTAGGCACAGATACGCAGTATTTT.

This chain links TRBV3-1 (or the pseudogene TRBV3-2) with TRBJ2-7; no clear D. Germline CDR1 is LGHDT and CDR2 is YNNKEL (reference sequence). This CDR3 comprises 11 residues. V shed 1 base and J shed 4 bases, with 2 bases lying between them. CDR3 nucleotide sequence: TGTGCCAGCAGCCAAGGGTACGAGCAGTACTTC. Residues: CASSQGYEQYF.

The CDR3 protein is CASSLGATDTQYF. CDR3 DNA sequence: TGTGCCAGCAGCTTGGGCGCCACAGATACGCAGTATTTT. The chain couples TRBV5-6 to TRBJ2-3; D gene ambiguous. The CDR3 runs to 13 residues. The ends were cut back, 0 bases at V and 2 bases at J, with 4 bases in the middle. Per germline, CDR1 SGHDT and CDR2 YYEEEE. The whole variable domain, remainder taken from reference TRBV5-6 and TRBJ2-3, is DAGVTQSPTHLIKTRGQQVTLRCSPKSGHDTVSWYQQALGQGPQFIFQYYEEEERQRGNFPDRFSGHQFPNYSSELNVNALLLGDSALYLCASSLGATDTQYFGPGTRLTVL.

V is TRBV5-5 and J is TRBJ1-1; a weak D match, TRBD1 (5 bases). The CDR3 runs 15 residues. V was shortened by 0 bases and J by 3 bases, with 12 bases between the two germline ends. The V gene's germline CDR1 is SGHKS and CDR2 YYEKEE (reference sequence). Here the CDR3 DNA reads TGTGCCAGCAGCTTGGCCATGCGGGGGTACACTGAAGCTTTCTTT. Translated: CASSLAMRGYTEAFF.

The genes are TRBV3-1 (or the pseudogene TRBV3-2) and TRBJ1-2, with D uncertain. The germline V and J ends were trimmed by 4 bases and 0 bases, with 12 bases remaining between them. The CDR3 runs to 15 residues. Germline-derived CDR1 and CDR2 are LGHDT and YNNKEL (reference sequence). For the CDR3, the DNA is TGTGCCAGCAGCCCCCGCCAGCGTTCTAACTATGGCTACACCTTC. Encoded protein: CASSPRQRSNYGYTF.

For the CDR3, the DNA is TGCGCCAGCAGCTTGGATCCGGGACAGGCCGTTTCACCCCTCCACTTT. Its translation: CASSLDPGQAVSPLHF. The V call is TRBV5-1, the J call TRBJ1-6; 8 bases align to TRBD1. Germline CDR1 and CDR2: SGHRS and YFSETQ. The CDR3 sequence is 16 residues long. J was trimmed by 9 bases and V by 0 bases; bases with no gene match: 8.

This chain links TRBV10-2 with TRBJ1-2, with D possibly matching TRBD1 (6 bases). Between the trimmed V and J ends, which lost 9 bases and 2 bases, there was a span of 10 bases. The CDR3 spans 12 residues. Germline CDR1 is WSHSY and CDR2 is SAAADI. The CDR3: CASSGQNYGYTF. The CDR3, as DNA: TGCGCCAGTTCGGGACAAAACTATGGCTACACCTTC.

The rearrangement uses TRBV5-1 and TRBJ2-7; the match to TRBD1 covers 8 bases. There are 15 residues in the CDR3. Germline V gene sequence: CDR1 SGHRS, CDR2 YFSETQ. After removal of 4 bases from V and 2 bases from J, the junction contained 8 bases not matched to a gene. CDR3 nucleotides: TGCGCCAGCAGCGGGTGGGACAGGACTGCCTACGAGCAGTACTTC. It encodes CASSGWDRTAYEQYF.

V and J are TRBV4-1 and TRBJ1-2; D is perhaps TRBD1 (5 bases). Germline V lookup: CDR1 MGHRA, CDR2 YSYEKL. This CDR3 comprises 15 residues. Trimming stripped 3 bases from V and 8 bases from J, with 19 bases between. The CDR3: CASSQDDMGRQGYTF. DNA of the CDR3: TGCGCCAGCAGCCAGGACGACATGGGACGCCAAGGCTACACCTTC.

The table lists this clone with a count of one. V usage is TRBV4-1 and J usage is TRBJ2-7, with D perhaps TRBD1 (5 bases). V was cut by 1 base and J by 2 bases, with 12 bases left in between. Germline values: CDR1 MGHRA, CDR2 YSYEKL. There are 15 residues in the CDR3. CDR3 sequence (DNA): TGCGCCAGCAGCCAAGGATGGGCAGGGCCCTACGAGCAGTACTTC. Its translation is CASSQGWAGPYEQYF.

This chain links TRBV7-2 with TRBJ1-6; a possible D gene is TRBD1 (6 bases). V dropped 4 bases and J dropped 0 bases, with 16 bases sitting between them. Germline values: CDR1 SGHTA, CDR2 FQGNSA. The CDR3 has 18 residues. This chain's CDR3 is CASSSKTGSSSYNSPLHF. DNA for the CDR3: TGTGCCAGCAGCTCAAAGACAGGATCCAGCTCCTATAATTCACCCCTCCACTTT.

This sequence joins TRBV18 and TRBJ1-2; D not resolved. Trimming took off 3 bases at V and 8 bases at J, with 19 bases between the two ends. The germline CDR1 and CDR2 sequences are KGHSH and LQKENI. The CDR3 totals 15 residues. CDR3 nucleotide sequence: TGTGCCAGCTCACCCATGGTACAGTCCATCGGCGGCTACACCTTC. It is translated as CASSPMVQSIGGYTF.

The DNA for the CDR3 is TGTGCCAGTAGTAAAGACCCAGCTAATGAAAAACTGTTTTTT. Encoded protein: CASSKDPANEKLFF. The chain couples TRBV19 to TRBJ1-4; D unresolved. The length of the CDR3 is 14 residues. Trimming removed 4 bases at V and 3 bases at J, with 9 bases between. Per the germline V gene, CDR1 is LNHDA and CDR2 is SQIVND (reference sequence).

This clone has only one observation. CDR3 sequence: CATSRDQGAGANVLTF. CDR3 DNA: TGTGCCACCAGCAGAGATCAGGGCGCTGGGGCCAACGTCCTGACTTTC. J is TRBJ2-6 and V is TRBV15; weak D call: TRBD1 (5 bases). Germline V gene data show CDR1 as LNHNV and CDR2 as YYDKDF (reference sequence). The CDR3 has 16 residues. Trimming pared 0 bases from V and 2 bases from J, leaving 8 bases between.

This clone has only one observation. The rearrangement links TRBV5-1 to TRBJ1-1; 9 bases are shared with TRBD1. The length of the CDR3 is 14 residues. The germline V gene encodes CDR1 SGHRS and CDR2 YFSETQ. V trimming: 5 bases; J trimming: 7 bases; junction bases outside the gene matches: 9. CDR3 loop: CASSEQGALGEAFF. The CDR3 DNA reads TGCGCCAGCAGTGAACAGGGGGCATTGGGTGAAGCTTTCTTT.

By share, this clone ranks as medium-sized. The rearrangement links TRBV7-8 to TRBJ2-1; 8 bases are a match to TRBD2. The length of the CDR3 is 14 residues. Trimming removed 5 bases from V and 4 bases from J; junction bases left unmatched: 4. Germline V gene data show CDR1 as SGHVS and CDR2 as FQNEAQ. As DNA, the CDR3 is TGTGCCAGCAGCCCTGGACTAGCATACAATGAGCAGTTCTTC. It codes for CASSPGLAYNEQFF.

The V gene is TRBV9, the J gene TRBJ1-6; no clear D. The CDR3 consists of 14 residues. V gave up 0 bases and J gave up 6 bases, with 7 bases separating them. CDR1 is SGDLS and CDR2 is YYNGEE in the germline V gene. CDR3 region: CASSVAGLNSPLHF. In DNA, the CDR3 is TGTGCCAGCAGCGTAGCCGGGCTTAATTCACCCCTCCACTTT.

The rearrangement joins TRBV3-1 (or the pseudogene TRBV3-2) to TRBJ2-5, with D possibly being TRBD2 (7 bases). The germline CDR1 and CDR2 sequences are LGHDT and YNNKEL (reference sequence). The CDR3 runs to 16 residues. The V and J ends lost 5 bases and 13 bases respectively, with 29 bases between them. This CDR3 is CASSYPLVGGPLSLYF. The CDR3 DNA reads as TGTGCCAGCAGCTACCCTTTAGTGGGGGGGCCCCTGTCATTGTACTTC.

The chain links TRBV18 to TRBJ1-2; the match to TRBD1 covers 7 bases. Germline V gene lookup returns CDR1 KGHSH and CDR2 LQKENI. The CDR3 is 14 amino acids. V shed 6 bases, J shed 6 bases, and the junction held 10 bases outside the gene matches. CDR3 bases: TGTGCCAGCTCCCCAGGGGGGGGCGCACATGGCTACACCTTC. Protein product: CASSPGGGAHGYTF.

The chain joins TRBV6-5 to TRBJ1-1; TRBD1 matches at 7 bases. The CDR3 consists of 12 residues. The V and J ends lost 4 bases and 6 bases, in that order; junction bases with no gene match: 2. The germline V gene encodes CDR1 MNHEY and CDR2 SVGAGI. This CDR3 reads CASSWTGAEAFF. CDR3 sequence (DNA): TGTGCCAGCAGTTGGACAGGTGCTGAAGCTTTCTTT.